This T cell receptor beta chain was sequenced in a study of cytomegalovirus exposure and HLA in healthy donors (dated by TCRdb to 2017 to 2019). For context, the study as a whole: An earlier analysis of roughly 570 of the donors reported about 300 Gb of sequence data and approximately 120 million unique TCR beta sequences obtained from roughly 180 million T cells. An early release covering about 600 HLA-typed donors comprised approximately 290 gigabases of sequencing data and around 80 million unique TCR sequences. Donor age, sex, ethnicity and CMV serostatus were compiled alongside the repertoire data. To decide whether each TCR beta V gene segment behaved as functional or pseudogenic, an earlier analysis of fewer than 750 of the donors relied on high-throughput TCR beta sequencing. Every discovery cohort repertoire had been produced on one sequencing platform. HLA typing included class I and class II loci at four-digit resolution. The study was designed to test whether signatures of past pathogen exposure could be identified by cataloging public T cell receptors. Along with the approximately 650-subject first cohort, a separate validation cohort of around 120 different subjects was used. The T cell repertoires of several hundred subjects were profiled by immunosequencing and related to cytomegalovirus serostatus. On average, approximately 250,000 unique TCR beta nucleotide sequences were sequenced per donor among roughly 430 genotyped donors of the cohort, with 15% to 20% of those sequences being non-productive. A later analysis re-examined previously published TCR beta repertoires from roughly 650 donors and added high-resolution HLA genotyping to investigate patterns of TCR occurrence. The later analysis used no new phenotypic data to find candidate immune exposures, relying instead on TCR beta sequences and their occurrence across donors. The genetic ancestry cluster associated with self-reported Caucasian donors included roughly four fifths of the roughly 400 genotyped donors. In a later genetic analysis, genome-wide SNP genotypes for about three fifths of the 666 donors were used, and that subset was treated as a discovery cohort. Roughly 5 DR-DQ haplotypes were treated as single units for association and clustering because of strong linkage in the cohort. The study combined high-throughput TCR immunosequencing, statistical association of individual TCRs with disease status, and machine learning to predict cytomegalovirus infection status. Typing coverage varied by locus: about 620-630 donors for A, B, C, DRB1 and DQB1; roughly 520 for DQA1; some 610 for DPA1; around 450 for DPB1. The study at large found these results: In a later analysis, HLA-associated TCR beta chains were found to be more clonally expanded and to have lower generation probabilities than equally common non-associated chains. The cohort was sequenced for TCR beta chains only, and without alpha or paired-chain data the features that could be detected were limited. Some IMGT-functional V segments, including TRBV6-2 and TRBV6-3, could not be distinguished by the 87-base-pair reads and were therefore excluded. According to a later analysis, most CMV-associated TCR beta chains appeared to be HLA-restricted, and the HLA associations seemed to be driven largely by CMV exposure. Three of the identified cytomegalovirus-associated TCR beta chains were confirmed in vitro to be specific for cytomegalovirus antigens. A later genetic analysis reported fewer N-insertions in productive TCRs among donors in an Asian-associated ancestry cluster than the roughly 620-donor mean. The earlier analysis of almost 600 of the donors excluded roughly 17 rarely observed V segments, including chromosome 9 orphons, because counts were too low. In an earlier analysis of fewer than 700 of the donors, most TCR beta V segments appeared in productive rearrangements about 90% or about 30% of the time, broadly matching IMGT annotations. The authors suggested that the approach could potentially be generalized to other disease states and immunological phenotypes. Because some donors lacked HLA typing at each locus, the association tests relied only on the typed subset. Specific HLA alleles were associated with 18,000 or so TCR beta sequences at a false discovery rate of 0.05 in a later analysis. Presence/absence analyses assumed roughly uniform sequencing depth across donors, an assumption that may not hold. Several of the top co-occurrence clusters appeared to be linked to parvovirus B19, influenza, CMV and Epstein-Barr virus, according to a later analysis. The sequencing pipeline was judged likely to have produced a cluster of highly shared sequence variants as a technical artifact. A further reported finding was that TCR beta sequences accurately predicted the HLA-A and HLA-B alleles for most subjects in the first cohort. The classifier was reported to diagnose cytomegalovirus status with high specificity and sensitivity in both the original cohort and the validation cohort. CMV serostatus was the only immune exposure information available for the cohort. In a later analysis, TCR association rates were found to vary across HLA loci, with the most associated TCRs seen for DRB1 alleles and the fewest for HLA-C alleles. Most TCR sequences were seen in very few donors, while some public TCRs were found in many individuals. The study listed over 150 TCR beta chains as associated with cytomegalovirus. Linkage disequilibrium might explain the correlated functional status among segregating V segments, but an unknown experimental factor could not be ruled out. In a later genetic analysis, a missense DCLRE1C variant was associated with V-gene and J-gene trimming of TCR beta chains, and the association was replicated in an independent cohort. Strong co-occurrence of HLA alleles, especially DR and DQ, made assigning TCR associations to individual alleles difficult.

CDR3 length: 18 amino acids, cysteine to phenylalanine. Of all the DNA, just the CDR3 is kept, 54 bases in frame from base 1. V sheds 1 base and J sheds 6 bases, leaving 24 bases between their ends. Reading the germline V gene (reference sequence) gives CDR1 LNHNV and CDR2 YYDKDF. The cohort consisted of hundreds of healthy bone marrow donors. At the time of sampling, all cohort members were nominally healthy, though unrecorded immune exposures were likely present. The donor was CMV seronegative and belonged to the group of 352 seronegative cohort members. A peripheral blood sample was provided by each donor, and peripheral blood mononuclear cells were used for TCR beta sequencing. The Qiagen DNeasy Blood Extraction Kit was used to extract genomic DNA from the blood cell samples. Turning to this clone: No antigen is known for it. The record has no base qualities; no much larger clone is one base away.

Library creation used the immunoSEQ multiplex PCR assay. For the multiplex PCR, a mixture combining 60 forward primers for TCR Vbeta segments and 13 reverse primers for TCR Jbeta segments was used. The CDR3 region of rearranged TCR beta genes was amplified from genomic DNA with a multiplex PCR assay. On the Illumina HiSeq System, the amplified TCR beta libraries were sequenced as 87-base-pair reads. As for the original processing: In a later analysis, roughly 80 million unique TCR beta chains were counted across the roughly 670 repertoires, and approximately 9.9 million of these chains were shared by at least two donors. Raw reads were error-corrected and collapsed into unique sequences with a nearest-neighbor algorithm that merged closely related sequences to remove PCR and sequencing errors. CDR3 sequences were aligned to IMGT reference sequences to assign V, D and J gene segments. For a sequence to be retained, at least a six-nucleotide match to both a V gene segment and a J gene segment was required. Rearrangements were classified as productive when the CDR3 lacked stop codons and remained in frame with V and J, and all other rearrangements were classified as non-productive. Following IMGT convention, CDR3 was defined as the stretch from the second conserved V-encoded cysteine up to the conserved J-encoded phenylalanine. In an earlier analysis of 550 to 650 of the donors, sequences lacking an unambiguous match to a single V gene segment were excluded. In an earlier analysis of 587 of the donors, a V segment was called functional when productive rearrangements were above 56.7%, and segregating when the standard deviation between donors exceeded 5%. To diagnose cytomegalovirus status from the catalog of TCR beta chain sequences, a statistical classification framework was built. A later analysis assigned V and J genes by comparing TCR nucleotide sequences with IMGT/GENE-DB human TR gene sequences. Using the TCRdist pipeline, a later analysis assigned CDR3 sequences along with most-parsimonious VDJ recombination scenarios. In a later analysis, each TCR beta chain was defined by its CDR3 amino acid sequence together with its V-gene family, and reads lacking a unique V-gene family were excluded. To address suspected cross-contamination and a sequencing artifact, a later analysis removed 550 to 750 highly shared, low-generation-probability nucleotide sequences. In a later analysis, a clonal expansion index was calculated for each public chain from normalized within-repertoire ranks of inferred template counts. A later analysis computed generation probabilities with a VDJ recombination model fitted to out-of-frame rearrangements, and checked the results against IGoR. In a later analysis, TCR-TCR, TCR-HLA and TCR-CMV co-occurrence was scored with hypergeometric tests, and a repertoire-size bias correction was applied to TCR pairs. In a later analysis, false discovery rates were estimated by permuting HLA or CMV assignments 20 times. A later analysis grouped co-occurring TCRs with DBSCAN, adding TCRdist sequence similarity when clustering within HLA-allele-positive subsets. Repertoires with fewer than 30,000 or more than 120,000 public chains, plus five repertoires with anomalous nucleotide sharing, were excluded from co-occurrence clustering. In TCRdb, the immuneACCESS table is reduced to in-frame sequences with V and J assigned. These tables do not hold every clone; where another copy was compared, an unresolved V gene accounts for under half, and the others remain unexplained. For V, J and clone size, that table is used; D and trimming come from the DNA. The sample contains some 130,000 clones, 65% to 80% of them found a single time. Of the sample, around 3.1% falls within the top ten clones.

The specimen sequenced was PBMCs. The sequence was collected from a man aged 40-50 years in good health and CMV-seronegative. The V gene is TRBV15 and the J gene is TRBJ1-2; a tentative D match to TRBD1 spans 6 bases. The nucleotides are TGTGCCACCAGCAGAGGTACGAGAACCGGGACGGCAGGGGATGGCTACACCTTC. Its amino acids are CATSRGTRTGTAGDGYTF. The variable domain in full, with residues beyond the CDR3 obtained from the reference TRBV15 and TRBJ1-2 genes, is DAMVIQNPRYQVTQFGKPVTLSCSQTLNHNVMYWYQQKSSQAPKLLFHYYDKDFNNEADTPDNFQSRRPNTSFCFLDIRSPGLGDTAMYLCATSRGTRTGTAGDGYTFGSGTRLTVV.